Here is one T cell receptor (beta chain) with its context. Its antigen is not yet known. There are no base qualities to consult, and no much larger clone falls within one base. These data are taken from a study of CD8+CD57+ T cells in acquired aplastic anemia (dated by TCRdb to the late 2010s). Background on the whole study: Extracted DNA from sorted CD4+ and CD8+ cells averaged approximately 3 ug, ranging from roughly 0.17 to 27.4 ug. CD8+CD57+ expansion was defined as frequency above the mean frequency observed in healthy subjects.

Profiling of TCR beta VDJ combinations and CDR3 sequences used genomic DNA as the template. An Illumina HiSeq 2000 was the platform used for TCR repertoire sequencing. Regarding the original processing steps: Repertoires were assessed using TRBV/TRBJ rearrangement plots, CDR3 size and DJ length profiles, and Simpson's diversity index. The immunodominant clone was defined as the most abundant DNA sequence in deep sequencing data. CDR3 amino acid sequences were screened for sharing across subjects and were compared with published repertoires and the VDJdb database. TCRdb reanalyzed the raw reads on its own, using fastp at Q25 for trimming and MiXCR for clone calling, and kept in-frame beta chains. Each entry merges the rows of one CDR3 protein and shows their most common DNA and genes. TCRdb's processing, not the study's, gives the V and J calls here. A total of about 220,000 distinct CDR3 sequences appear in this sample, around 45% of them only once. The top ten constitute 7.8% of the sample.

Beyond this particular receptor, the publication reports: Fewer than 35 CD8+ CDR3 sequences were found to be shared between patients and controls, but these sequences appeared to be highly expressed in patients and within the immunodominant clones of the patients. Patients and healthy controls showed no significant difference in CD8+ Simpson's diversity (P=0.060).

Patients chosen for sequencing had shown expansion of CD8+CD57+ cells by flow cytometry. Every patient had a diagnosis of severe acquired aplastic anemia based on International Study of Aplastic Anemia and Agranulocytosis and Camitta criteria. At the time blood was sampled, none of the patients had received any therapy. In the study, sorted CD4+ and CD8+ blood T cells from patients with severe aplastic anemia and from healthy subjects underwent deep sequencing of TCR repertoires. Patients were enrolled in the USA under clinicaltrials.gov protocols 00001620, 01623167, 00001397, 00071045, 00081523 and 00961064. Ficoll-Paque density gradient centrifugation was used to isolate peripheral blood mononuclear cells. Before DNA extraction, CD4+ and CD8+ T cells were sorted with FACS or magnetic beads. The sequenced sample consisted of sorted CD4+, CD8+, or CD8+CD57+ T cells (not recorded which) from PBMCs. This sequence was found in a human donor with aplastic anemia.

The nucleotides read TGTGCCAGCAGCTTGAGGGAGGGGGCCTATCCGAACTATGGCTACACCTTC. Translated, it reads CASSLREGAYPNYGYTF. The rearrangement combines TRBV7-3 with TRBJ1-2; 7 middle bases align to TRBD1. The cysteine opens and the phenylalanine closes a CDR3 of 17 amino acids. The CDR3 DNA has 51 bases and is translated from base 1. Germline trimming amounts to 3 bases on V and 2 bases on J, with 12 as the count of junction bases outside the gene matches. The germline V gene supplies CDR1 SGHTA and CDR2 FQGTGA.